This is a list of T cell receptor beta chains from one sample in a study of T cell responses to AZD1222 COVID-19 vaccine. Profiled with immunoSEQ multiplex PCR; TCRdb holds only in-frame clones, not every one. The sample contains 80,000 to 100,000 clones, just over 90% of which appear only once. Material: peripheral blood, obtained on day 0 of AZD1222 vaccination. Receptors were obtained from an adult in good health. CDR3s include the opening cysteine and the closing phenylalanine or tryptophan. Fields, in order: D gene, J gene, V gene, clone size, CDR3 protein, CDR3 DNA. D genes are given only for firm matches. The size entry is marked missing in some rows and otherwise reads once, few, many or a size class.

NA TRBJ2-1 TRBV27 NA CASSLSGRNEQFF TGTGCCAGCAGTTTGTCGGGACGGAATGAGCAGTTCTTC
TRBD2 TRBJ2-1 TRBV7-2 NA CASSLMGLATYNEQFF TGTGCCAGCAGCTTAATGGGACTAGCAACTTACAATGAGCAGTTCTTC
NA TRBJ1-2 TRBV30 NA CAWIGLANYGYTF TGTGCCTGGATAGGGCTGGCTAACTATGGCTACACCTTC
TRBD1 TRBJ1-5 TRBV28 NA CASSTGGLGQPQHF TGTGCCAGCAGTACAGGGGGCCTGGGACAGCCCCAGCATTTT
NA TRBJ1-2 TRBV4-3 NA CASSQGLSVAGYTF TGCGCCAGCAGCCAAGGTCTATCCGTGGCTGGCTACACCTTC
NA TRBJ1-5 TRBV30 NA CAWKGNNQPQHF TGTGCCTGGAAGGGGAACAATCAGCCCCAGCATTTT
NA TRBJ2-1 TRBV5-1 NA CASSHPLGPEQFF TGCGCCAGCAGCCACCCACTTGGCCCGGAGCAGTTCTTC
NA TRBJ1-2 TRBV6-5 NA CASSQDSYYGYTF TGTGCCAGCAGTCAGGACAGTTATTATGGCTACACCTTC
TRBD2 TRBJ2-2 TRBV29-1 NA CSVGLAVTGELFF TGCAGCGTTGGACTAGCAGTCACCGGGGAGCTGTTTTTT
TRBD2 TRBJ2-5 TRBV9 NA CASSVVSGGAQTQYF TGTGCCAGCAGCGTAGTGAGCGGGGGGGCGCAGACCCAGTACTTC
TRBD2 TRBJ2-3 TRBV5-4 NA CASSLTSGGRTDTQYF TGTGCCAGCAGCTTAACTAGCGGGGGGCGCACAGATACGCAGTATTTT
TRBD2 TRBJ2-3 TRBV7-6 NA CASSTGLAGGSGTQYF TGTGCCAGCAGCACGGGACTAGCGGGAGGGTCAGGTACGCAGTATTTT
NA TRBJ1-2 TRBV7-9 NA CASTQVVTPEYGYTF TGTGCCAGCACCCAAGTCGTGACACCAGAGTATGGCTACACCTTC
NA TRBJ2-2 TRBV19 NA CASSTVLTGNPGELFF TGTGCCAGTAGTACTGTCTTAACAGGGAACCCCGGGGAGCTGTTTTTT
NA TRBJ1-1 TRBV5-1 NA CASSSDITFGAFF TGCGCCAGCAGCTCGGATATAACCTTCGGAGCTTTCTTT
TRBD1 TRBJ1-6 TRBV11-2 NA CASSRTGTANSPLHF TGTGCCAGCAGCCGAACCGGGACAGCGAATTCACCCCTCCACTTT
TRBD2 TRBJ2-2 TRBV7-2 NA CASSLGLAGTGELFF TGTGCCAGCAGCTTGGGATTAGCGGGCACCGGGGAGCTGTTTTTT
NA TRBJ2-6 TRBV27 NA CASSSLKLGSGANVLTF TGTGCCAGCAGTTCACTAAAATTGGGCTCTGGGGCCAACGTCCTGACTTTC
NA TRBJ2-1 TRBV5-8 NA CASRLGGVNEQFF TGTGCCAGCAGGTTAGGTGGGGTCAATGAGCAGTTCTTC
NA TRBJ2-1 TRBV21-1 NA CASSKVWRGVREQFF TGTGCCAGCAGCAAAGTCTGGCGGGGGGTCCGTGAGCAGTTCTTC
TRBD1 TRBJ1-1 TRBV2 NA CANGQGIVTEAFF TGTGCCAACGGACAGGGGATCGTCACTGAAGCTTTCTTT
NA TRBJ2-5 TRBV29-1 NA CSVAGQKETQYF TGCAGCGTCGCCGGACAGAAAGAGACCCAGTACTTC
TRBD2 TRBJ2-3 TRBV24-1 NA CATSDSTSGRAETQYF TGTGCCACCAGTGATTCTACTAGCGGGAGGGCGGAAACGCAGTATTTT
NA TRBJ1-5 TRBV5-6 NA CASSLMGNQPQHF TGTGCCAGCAGCTTGATGGGCAATCAGCCCCAGCATTTT
NA TRBJ2-2 TRBV4-2 NA CASSKNRLRDLPGELFF TGTGCCAGCAGCAAAAATCGGCTAAGGGACTTACCCGGGGAGCTGTTTTTT
NA TRBJ2-1 TRBV5-4 NA CASSLEGDEQFF TGTGCCAGCAGCTTGGAAGGGGATGAGCAGTTCTTC
NA TRBJ2-3 TRBV4-2 NA CASSQEVYPIADTQYF TGTGCCAGCAGCCAAGAGGTCTACCCCATCGCAGATACGCAGTATTTT
NA TRBJ1-1 TRBV30 NA CAWSGDGGNTEAFF TGTGCCTGGAGTGGGGATGGGGGGAACACTGAAGCTTTCTTT
NA TRBJ2-2 TRBV2 NA CASKGGTNTGELFF TGTGCCAGCAAGGGAGGCACGAACACCGGGGAGCTGTTTTTT
NA TRBJ1-1 TRBV7-3 NA CASSLDPPAEAFF TGTGCCAGCAGCTTAGATCCCCCAGCTGAAGCTTTCTTT
NA TRBJ1-3 TRBV14 NA CASSQRGMTGNTIYF TGTGCCAGCAGCCAGAGGGGGATGACTGGAAACACCATATATTTT
TRBD1 TRBJ2-1 TRBV7-8 NA CASSLTGGEQFF TGTGCCAGCAGCTTAACAGGGGGTGAGCAGTTCTTC
NA TRBJ2-2 TRBV28 medium-sized CASSLPKDGNTGELFF TGTGCCAGCAGTTTACCGAAGGACGGGAACACCGGGGAGCTGTTTTTT
NA TRBJ1-2 TRBV5-1 few CASSFSGWDGYTF TGCGCCAGCAGCTTCTCAGGGTGGGATGGCTACACCTTC
NA TRBJ1-1 TRBV19 NA CASTVVPRNPEAFF TGTGCCAGTACCGTTGTCCCCCGGAACCCTGAAGCTTTCTTT
TRBD2 TRBJ2-1 TRBV7-9 once CASSPGRSGRYNEQFF TGTGCCAGCAGCCCCGGGAGGAGCGGGAGGTACAATGAGCAGTTCTTC
NA TRBJ1-4 TRBV12-5 NA CASGFGASEKLFF TGTGCTAGTGGTTTCGGGGCCAGCGAAAAACTGTTTTTT
TRBD1 TRBJ1-1 TRBV5-1 NA CASSLQPQGVNTEAFF TGCGCCAGCAGCTTGCAGCCTCAGGGGGTGAACACTGAAGCTTTCTTT
TRBD2 TRBJ2-3 TRBV19 few CASRAGQSGLGTSTDTQYF TGTGCCAGCAGGGCCGGGCAGTCGGGACTAGGCACTAGCACAGATACGCAGTATTTT
TRBD1 TRBJ2-1 TRBV28 NA CASSLWGDREQFF TGTGCCAGCAGTTTATGGGGGGACAGAGAGCAGTTCTTC
NA TRBJ1-1 TRBV29-1 NA CSASLGTDTEAFF TGCAGCGCTTCACTAGGTACGGACACTGAAGCTTTCTTT
NA TRBJ2-5 TRBV5-1 NA CASSGGRGQAQETQYF TGCGCCAGCAGCGGGGGTAGGGGACAAGCACAAGAGACCCAGTACTTC
TRBD2 TRBJ2-1 TRBV7-9 NA CASSSTSGGAVYEQFF TGTGCCAGCAGCTCTACAAGCGGGGGGGCCGTCTATGAGCAGTTCTTC
NA TRBJ1-5 TRBV20-1 NA CSASEGINQPQHF TGCAGTGCTAGTGAAGGGATCAATCAGCCCCAGCATTTT
NA TRBJ1-2 TRBV11-2 once CASSEGGTYGYTF TGTGCCAGCAGCGAGGGGGGGACCTATGGCTACACCTTC
TRBD1 TRBJ2-5 TRBV5-6 NA CASSGGDREEETQYF TGTGCCAGCAGCGGGGGGGACAGGGAAGAGGAGACCCAGTACTTC
TRBD2 TRBJ2-5 TRBV6-7 NA CASSWGGQETQYF TGTGCCAGCAGCTGGGGGGGCCAAGAGACCCAGTACTTC
NA TRBJ1-5 TRBV18 NA CASSPEKGDQPQHF TGTGCCAGCTCACCGGAGAAAGGGGATCAGCCCCAGCATTTT
TRBD1 TRBJ2-5 TRBV7-2 NA CASSLGTGHQETQYF TGTGCCAGCAGCTTAGGGACAGGCCATCAAGAGACCCAGTACTTC
NA TRBJ2-1 TRBV6-5 NA CASSYSAGFEQFF TGTGCCAGCAGTTACTCGGCGGGGTTTGAGCAGTTCTTC
TRBD1 TRBJ2-7 TRBV19 NA CASSMGQGAHEQYF TGTGCCAGTAGTATGGGACAGGGGGCCCACGAGCAGTACTTC
NA TRBJ1-2 TRBV29-1 NA CSVGLPRGYTF TGCAGCGTTGGACTCCCTCGAGGCTACACCTTC
NA TRBJ2-5 TRBV2 NA CASNSWETQYF TGTGCCAGCAACTCTTGGGAGACCCAGTACTTC
NA TRBJ1-1 TRBV2 NA CASSRGRDTEAFF TGTGCCAGCAGTCGAGGTCGGGACACTGAAGCTTTCTTT
TRBD2 TRBJ2-3 TRBV13 NA CASSLRDRLAASSTDTQYF TGTGCCAGCAGCTTAAGGGACCGACTAGCGGCATCTAGCACAGATACGCAGTATTTT
NA TRBJ2-1 TRBV7-9 NA CASSLAGGPEQFF TGTGCCAGCAGCTTGGCTGGGGGTCCTGAGCAGTTCTTC
NA TRBJ2-1 TRBV7-6 NA CASSSRGRGASYNEQFF TGTGCCAGCAGCTCCCGAGGGAGAGGGGCCTCCTACAATGAGCAGTTCTTC
NA TRBJ1-5 TRBV10-3 NA CAISEGGPQEGQPQHF TGTGCCATCAGTGAGGGGGGACCCCAGGAGGGTCAGCCCCAGCATTTT
NA TRBJ1-1 TRBV10-3 NA CAISRDRWNTEAFF TGTGCCATCAGCCGCGACAGATGGAACACTGAAGCTTTCTTT
NA TRBJ1-4 TRBV4-2 NA CASSQSPGGALATNEKLFF TGTGCCAGCAGCCAATCGCCGGGAGGGGCCTTAGCAACTAATGAAAAACTGTTTTTT